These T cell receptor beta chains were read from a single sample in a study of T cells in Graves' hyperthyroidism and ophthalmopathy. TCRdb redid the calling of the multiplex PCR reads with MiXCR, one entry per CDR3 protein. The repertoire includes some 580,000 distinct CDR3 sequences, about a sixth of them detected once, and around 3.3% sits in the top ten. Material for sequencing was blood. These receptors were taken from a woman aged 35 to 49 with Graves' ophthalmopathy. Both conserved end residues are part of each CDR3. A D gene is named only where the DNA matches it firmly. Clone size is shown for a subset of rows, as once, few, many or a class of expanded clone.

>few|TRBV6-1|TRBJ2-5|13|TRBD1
TGTGCCAGCAGTTCCGGGACAGGGAGTACCCAGTACTTC
CASSSGTGSTQYF
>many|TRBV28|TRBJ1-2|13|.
TGTGCCAGCACCAATCAGGAGGCCTATGGCTACACCTTC
CASTNQEAYGYTF
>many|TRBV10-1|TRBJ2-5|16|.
TGCGCCAGCAGTCCAGGGAAAGGAGGGCCGGGGGAGACCCAGTACTTC
CASSPGKGGPGETQYF
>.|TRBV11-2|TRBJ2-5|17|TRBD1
TGTGCCAGCAGCTTAATCCCCGGGACAGAGGACCAAGAGACCCAGTACTTC
CASSLIPGTEDQETQYF
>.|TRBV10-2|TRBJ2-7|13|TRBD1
TGCGCCAGCAGATCGGACAGGAACTACGAGCAGTACTTC
CASRSDRNYEQYF
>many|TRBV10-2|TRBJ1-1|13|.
TGCGCCAGCGCCAGTGCGACGCCCACTGAAGCTTTCTTT
CASASATPTEAFF
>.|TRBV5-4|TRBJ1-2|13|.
TGTGCCGGCAGCTTACAGGGAATCTATGGCTACACCTTC
CAGSLQGIYGYTF
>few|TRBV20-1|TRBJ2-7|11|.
TGCAGTGCCAAAGGGTCCTACGAGCAGTACTTC
CSAKGSYEQYF
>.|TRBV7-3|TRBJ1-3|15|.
TGTGCCAGCAGCTTAAACGCAGGGACTGGAAACACCATATATTTT
CASSLNAGTGNTIYF
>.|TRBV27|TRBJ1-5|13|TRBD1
TGTGCCAGTGCCACAGGGGTCCATCAGCCCCAGCATTTT
CASATGVHQPQHF
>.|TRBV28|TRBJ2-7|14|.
TGTGCCAGCAGGTCAACGGGAGTAATCTACGAGCAGTACTTC
CASRSTGVIYEQYF
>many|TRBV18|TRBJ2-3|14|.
TGTGCCAGCTCACCACCCGGGAACACAGATACGCAGTATTTT
CASSPPGNTDTQYF
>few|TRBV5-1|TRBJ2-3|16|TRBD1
TGCGCCAGCAGGGTTGTTAGTACAGGGGCAACAGATACGCAGTATTTT
CASRVVSTGATDTQYF
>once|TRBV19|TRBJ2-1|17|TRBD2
TGTGCCAGTAGTACCAAATTGGGGACTAGCGGGGGGAGGGAGCAGTTCTTC
CASSTKLGTSGGREQFF
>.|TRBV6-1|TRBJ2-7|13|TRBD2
TGTGCCAGCACGGGGGAGGGCCAACACGAGCAGTACTTC
CASTGEGQHEQYF
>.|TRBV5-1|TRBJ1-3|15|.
TGCGCCAGCAGCTTGGACGGGTACTCTGGAAACACCATATATTTT
CASSLDGYSGNTIYF
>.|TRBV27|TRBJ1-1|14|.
TGTGCCAGCAGTTTGAAACAGGCGAACACTGAAGCTTTCTTT
CASSLKQANTEAFF
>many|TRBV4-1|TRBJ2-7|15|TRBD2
TGCGCCAGCAGCCATACCGGGACTAGCGGGTTCGAGCAGTACTTC
CASSHTGTSGFEQYF
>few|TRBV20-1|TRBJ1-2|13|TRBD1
TGCAGTGCGCCCCAGACAGGGTTCTATGGCTACACCTTC
CSAPQTGFYGYTF
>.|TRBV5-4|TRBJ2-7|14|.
TGTGCCAGCAGCTATGACAGTTCCGACTACGAGCAGTACTTC
CASSYDSSDYEQYF
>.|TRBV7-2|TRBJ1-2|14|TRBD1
TGTGCCAGCAGCTTCCGGGACAGGTCTTCTGGCTACACCTTC
CASSFRDRSSGYTF
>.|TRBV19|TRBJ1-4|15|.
TGTGCCACCACCCATGGCACAGCCTCGAATGAAAAACTGTTTTTT
CATTHGTASNEKLFF
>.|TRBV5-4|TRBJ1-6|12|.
TGTGCCAGCAGGGATTATAATTCACCCCTCCACTTT
CASRDYNSPLHF
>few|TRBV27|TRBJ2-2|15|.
TGTGCCAGCAGGACCGGCTCGTACAACACCGGGGAGCTGTTTTTT
CASRTGSYNTGELFF
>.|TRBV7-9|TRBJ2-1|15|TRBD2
TGTGCCAGCAGCTCTGGTCAACTAGCGGGAAATGAGCAGTTCTTC
CASSSGQLAGNEQFF
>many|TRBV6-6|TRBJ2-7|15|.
TGTGCCAGCAGTTACTCTAATCCAACCGGGGTCGAGCAGTACTTC
CASSYSNPTGVEQYF
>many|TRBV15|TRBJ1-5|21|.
TGTGCCACCAGCGGCCCACCGGGGGGCAGAGGGGGGCCCGGGGGCAATCAGCCCCAGCATTTT
CATSGPPGGRGGPGGNQPQHF
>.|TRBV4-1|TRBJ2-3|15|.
TGCGCCAGCAGCCCCTTTCTAGCCAGGGCGGATACGCAGTATTTT
CASSPFLARADTQYF
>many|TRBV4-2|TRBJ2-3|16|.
TGTGCCAGCAGCCGTCGACTACCCCGCGAGGATCATACGCAGTATTTT
CASSRRLPREDHTQYF
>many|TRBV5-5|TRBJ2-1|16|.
TGTGCCAGCAGCTACCGATCGTGGGGGGAATACAATGAGCAGTTCTTC
CASSYRSWGEYNEQFF
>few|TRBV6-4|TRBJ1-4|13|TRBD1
TGTGCCAGCAGGACGACAGGGGAAGAAAAACTGTTTTTT
CASRTTGEEKLFF
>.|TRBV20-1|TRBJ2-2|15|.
TGCAGTGCTAGAGATCTACTAACGAACACCGGGGAGCTGTTTTTT
CSARDLLTNTGELFF
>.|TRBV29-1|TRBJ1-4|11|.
TGCAGCGTCGGGGGATTGGAAAAACTGTTTTTT
CSVGGLEKLFF
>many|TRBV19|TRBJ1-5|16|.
TGTGCCAGTACGCAGACTACCTGGGGTAGCAATCAGCCCCAGCATTTT
CASTQTTWGSNQPQHF
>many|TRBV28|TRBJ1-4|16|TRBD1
TGTGCCAGCAGTACCCCCGGGACAGTGATTAATGAAAAACTGTTTTTT
CASSTPGTVINEKLFF
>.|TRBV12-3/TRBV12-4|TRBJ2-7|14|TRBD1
TGTGCCAGCAGTGCCCCGACAGGGTACTACGAGCAGTACTTC
CASSAPTGYYEQYF
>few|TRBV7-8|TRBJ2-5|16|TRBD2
TGTGCCAGCAGCTTAGTTGGGGCGGGGGTACAGGAGACCCAGTACTTC
CASSLVGAGVQETQYF
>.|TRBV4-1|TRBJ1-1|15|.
TGCGCCAGCAGCCATCCTGCGGGGGGCAACACTGAAGCTTTCTTT
CASSHPAGGNTEAFF
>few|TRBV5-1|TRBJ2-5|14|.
TGCGCCAGCAGAGCCGGGGGCTGGCAAGAGACCCAGTACTTC
CASRAGGWQETQYF
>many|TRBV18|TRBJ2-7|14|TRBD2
TGTGCCAGCTCACCTAGCGGGAGGGCCTACGAGCAGTACTTC
CASSPSGRAYEQYF
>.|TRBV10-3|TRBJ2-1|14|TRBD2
TGTGCCATCAAGGCTAGCGGGGGAAACAATGAGCAGTTCTTC
CAIKASGGNNEQFF
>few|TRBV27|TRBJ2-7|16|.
TGTGCCAGCAGTCCGACGGTGGCTCCAGGGATCTACGAGCAGTACTTC
CASSPTVAPGIYEQYF
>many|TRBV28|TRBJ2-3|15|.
TGTGCCAGCAGTTTAGGGGTAGTACTCGCAGATACGCAGTATTTT
CASSLGVVLADTQYF
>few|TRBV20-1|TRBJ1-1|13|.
TGCAGTGTTGGTAATATTGGGAACACTGAAGCTTTCTTT
CSVGNIGNTEAFF
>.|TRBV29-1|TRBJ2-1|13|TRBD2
TGCAGCGTTGATCGCGGGAGGGTCAATGAGCAGTTCTTC
CSVDRGRVNEQFF
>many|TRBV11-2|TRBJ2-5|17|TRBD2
TGTGCCAGCAGCACCAACACGAGGACTAGCGGGGGCCGGACCCAGTACTTC
CASSTNTRTSGGRTQYF
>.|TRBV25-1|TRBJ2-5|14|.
TGTGCCAGCAGTGAATTAGGAGTCCAAGAGACCCAGTACTTC
CASSELGVQETQYF
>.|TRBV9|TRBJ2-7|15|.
TGTGCCAGCAGCGTAGCAGGGGGAGGGCAAGACGAGCAGTACTTC
CASSVAGGGQDEQYF
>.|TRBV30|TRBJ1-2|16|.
TGTGCCTGGAGTGTATGGTCCGGAGGGACCAACTATGGCTACACCTTC
CAWSVWSGGTNYGYTF
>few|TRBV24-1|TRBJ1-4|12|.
TGTGCCACCTCGGATCGCTGGGGAAAACTGTTTTTT
CATSDRWGKLFF
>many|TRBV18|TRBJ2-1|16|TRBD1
TGTGCCAGCTCGCCAGAATTCGGGACAGTTAACAATGAGCAGTTCTTC
CASSPEFGTVNNEQFF
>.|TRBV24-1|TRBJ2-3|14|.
TGTGCCACCAGTGATGACATAGGTGCAGATACGCAGTATTTT
CATSDDIGADTQYF
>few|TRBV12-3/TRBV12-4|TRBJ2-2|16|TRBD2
TGTGCCAGCAGACCCTTCCGGGGGGTAAACACCGGGGAGCTGTTTTTT
CASRPFRGVNTGELFF
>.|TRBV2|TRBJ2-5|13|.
TGTGCCAGCAGCGGCGGGACGATAGAGACCCAGTACTTC
CASSGGTIETQYF
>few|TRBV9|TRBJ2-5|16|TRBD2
TGTGCCAGCAGCGGGCTAGCGGGGGGGCTGTTGGAAACCCAGTACTTC
CASSGLAGGLLETQYF
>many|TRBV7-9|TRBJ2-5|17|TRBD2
TGTGCCAGCAGCTCGCTGACTAGCGGGGGCGCACAAGAGACCCAGTACTTC
CASSSLTSGGAQETQYF
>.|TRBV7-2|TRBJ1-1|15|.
TGTGCCAGCAGGCCCGGGGGCGAGGTGTGGACTGAAGCTTTCTTT
CASRPGGEVWTEAFF